This T cell receptor (beta chain) came from a study of blood T cell repertoires in COVID-19. About the research overall: Sample material is recorded as cDNA or gDNA derived from T cells, B-cell-depleted T cells, or PBMCs.

Original data processing: Counts of nucleated cells, estimated from reference gene primer amplification, were obtained. Some clones are missing from TCRdb's copy, which holds only in-frame ones; the method was immunoSEQ multiplex PCR. V, J and clone size were drawn from that table, and D and trimming were deduced from the DNA. The data contain about 160,000 clones, about nine tenths of them singletons. Losses at the gene ends were 7 bases for V and 7 bases for J; bases not matched to a gene: 6. The CDR3 sequence is 13 residues long. Germline-derived CDR1 and CDR2 are SQVTM and ANQGSEA. The receptor was derived from a woman in her fifties or sixties with active or convalescent COVID-19. Sequencing was performed on peripheral blood. V and J are TRBV29-1 and TRBJ1-4, with 10 bases matching TRBD1. The CDR3 region has the DNA TGCAGCGCTACGGACAGGGGGGCTGAAAAACTGTTTTTT. As protein: CSATDRGAEKLFF.